The rows below give T cell receptor beta chains drawn from one sample of a study of T cell responses to AZD1222 COVID-19 vaccine. Clones were sequenced by immunoSEQ multiplex PCR, and TCRdb holds only the in-frame ones, with some missing. The table lists some 50,000 clones, around 85% of them singletons. The sample consisted of peripheral blood, taken on day 0 of AZD1222 vaccination. The receptor source for this set is an adult in good health. Both conserved end residues are part of each CDR3. D genes are given only for firm matches. Expanded clones get a size class; other rows say once, few or many, or leave the size out.

cdr3_aa: CASSLEVGESGYTF
cdr3_nt: TGTGCCAGCAGCTTAGAGGTAGGGGAGTCTGGCTACACCTTC
v_call: TRBV7-9
d_call: NA
clone_size: NA
j_call: TRBJ1-2

cdr3_aa: CASSATGMNTEAFF
cdr3_nt: TGTGCCAGCAGCGCGACAGGGATGAACACTGAAGCTTTCTTT
v_call: TRBV9
d_call: TRBD1
clone_size: NA
j_call: TRBJ1-1

cdr3_aa: CASSQGAGGLGYGYTF
cdr3_nt: TGTGCCAGCAGCCAAGGGGCAGGGGGTCTAGGGTATGGCTACACCTTC
v_call: TRBV3-1/TRBV3-2
d_call: TRBD1
clone_size: NA
j_call: TRBJ1-2

cdr3_aa: CASSLLTTLAAIYF
cdr3_nt: TGTGCCAGCAGCTTACTCACCACCTTAGCGGCCATATATTTT
v_call: TRBV7-9
d_call: NA
clone_size: NA
j_call: TRBJ1-3

cdr3_aa: CASSQARGDLEQFF
cdr3_nt: TGCGCCAGCAGCCAAGCTCGGGGGGATTTAGAGCAGTTCTTC
v_call: TRBV4-3
d_call: TRBD2
clone_size: NA
j_call: TRBJ2-1

cdr3_aa: CASSFSQNTEAFF
cdr3_nt: TGTGCCAGCAGTTTCTCTCAGAACACTGAAGCTTTCTTT
v_call: TRBV27
d_call: NA
clone_size: NA
j_call: TRBJ1-1

cdr3_aa: CASSLEARDSGEAFF
cdr3_nt: TGCGCCAGCAGCTTGGAGGCCCGGGACTCGGGTGAAGCTTTCTTT
v_call: TRBV5-1
d_call: NA
clone_size: NA
j_call: TRBJ1-1

cdr3_aa: CASRGTGGAETQYF
cdr3_nt: TGTGCCAGCAGGGGGACAGGGGGCGCAGAGACCCAGTACTTC
v_call: TRBV6-5
d_call: TRBD1
clone_size: few
j_call: TRBJ2-5

cdr3_aa: CSASWGGQPQHF
cdr3_nt: TGCAGTGCTAGTTGGGGGGGTCAGCCCCAGCATTTT
v_call: TRBV20-1
d_call: NA
clone_size: once
j_call: TRBJ1-5

cdr3_aa: CASRGDSPAPYF
cdr3_nt: TGTGCCAGCAGGGGGGACTCCCCGGCCCCGTACTTC
v_call: TRBV12-3/TRBV12-4
d_call: NA
clone_size: NA
j_call: TRBJ2-7

cdr3_aa: CASSANRDTEAFF
cdr3_nt: TGTGCCAGCAGCGCCAACAGGGATACTGAAGCTTTCTTT
v_call: TRBV9
d_call: NA
clone_size: NA
j_call: TRBJ1-1

cdr3_aa: CASSPEGIHYGYTF
cdr3_nt: TGTGCCAGCAGCCCGGAGGGAATCCACTATGGCTACACCTTC
v_call: TRBV6-5
d_call: NA
clone_size: NA
j_call: TRBJ1-2

cdr3_aa: CASSERNTEAFF
cdr3_nt: TGTGCCAGCAGCGAGAGGAACACTGAAGCTTTCTTT
v_call: TRBV6-6
d_call: NA
clone_size: NA
j_call: TRBJ1-1

cdr3_aa: CASSRPTGNTEAFF
cdr3_nt: TGCGCCAGCAGCCGCCCGACAGGGAACACTGAAGCTTTCTTT
v_call: TRBV5-1
d_call: NA
clone_size: NA
j_call: TRBJ1-1

cdr3_aa: CASSLASGRGPLTQYF
cdr3_nt: TGTGCCAGCAGTTTAGCCAGCGGGAGGGGTCCCCTTACGCAGTATTTT
v_call: TRBV28
d_call: TRBD2
clone_size: NA
j_call: TRBJ2-3

cdr3_aa: CASSLSPEAYNEQFF
cdr3_nt: TGTGCCAGTAGTCTTTCTCCTGAGGCTTACAATGAGCAGTTCTTC
v_call: TRBV19
d_call: NA
clone_size: NA
j_call: TRBJ2-1

cdr3_aa: CSAQTVYGYTF
cdr3_nt: TGCAGTGCTCAGACGGTTTATGGCTACACCTTC
v_call: TRBV20-1
d_call: NA
clone_size: NA
j_call: TRBJ1-2

cdr3_aa: CASSGLSLNGYTF
cdr3_nt: TGTGCCAGCAGCGGCCTTTCACTGAATGGCTACACCTTC
v_call: TRBV27
d_call: NA
clone_size: NA
j_call: TRBJ1-2

cdr3_aa: CASSIRNGEQYF
cdr3_nt: TGTGCCAGCAGCATCCGTAATGGCGAGCAGTACTTC
v_call: TRBV7-6
d_call: NA
clone_size: NA
j_call: TRBJ2-7